This T cell receptor (beta chain) was found in a study of blood T cell repertoires in COVID-19. Study in general: Material from acute and convalescent COVID-19 was sourced from the United States, Italy and Spain.

Germline V gives CDR1 SEHNR, CDR2 FQNEAQ (reference sequence). This CDR3 contains 12 residues. The V end lost 7 bases, the J end lost 2 bases, and 9 bases lay between the germline ends. Clones were read by immunoSEQ multiplex PCR, and TCRdb kept only the in-frame ones, dropping some. The sample holds roughly 92,000 clones, about 90% seen once. The specimen sequenced was peripheral blood. The V and J genes are TRBV7-9 and TRBJ2-7; no clear D gene. This TCR was sampled from a woman over 75 with active or convalescent COVID-19. DNA of the CDR3: TGTGCCAGCATGTCAGGCCCCTACGAGCAGTACTTC. Protein: CASMSGPYEQYF.